Below, 15 T cell receptor beta chains from the same sample are listed, as sequenced in a study of cytomegalovirus exposure and HLA in healthy donors. Primers included in the PCR were 60 Vbeta and 13 Jbeta primers. TCRdb keeps only in-frame clones here, not all; method: immunoSEQ multiplex PCR. This table has about 160,000 clones, around 78% appearing once. The sample was PBMCs. The receptor set was obtained from a young woman in good health and CMV-seronegative.

The chain links TRBV18 to TRBJ2-1; the D gene is possibly TRBD2 (6 bases). Germline V lookup: CDR1 KGHSH, CDR2 LQKENI. There are 14 residues in the CDR3. V was pared by 3 bases and J by 0 bases, with 6 bases between. This CDR3 is CASSPTSSYNEQFF. As DNA, the CDR3 is TGTGCCAGCTCACCGACTAGCTCCTACAATGAGCAGTTCTTC.

The chain joins TRBV15 to TRBJ2-5, with D unclear. Germline lookup yields CDR1 LNHNV and CDR2 YYDKDF (reference sequence). V lost 0 bases to trimming and J lost 5 bases, with 7 bases between them. This CDR3 is 13 amino acids long. This CDR3 is CATSRDQRETQYF. The CDR3 bases are TGTGCCACCAGCAGAGATCAACGGGAGACCCAGTACTTC. Using reference TRBV15 and TRBJ2-5 for the parts outside the CDR3, the full variable domain is DAMVIQNPRYQVTQFGKPVTLSCSQTLNHNVMYWYQQKSSQAPKLLFHYYDKDFNNEADTPDNFQSRRPNTSFCFLDIRSPGLGDTAMYLCATSRDQRETQYFGPGTRLLVL.

Details on this clone: Its ends do not fully match the called genes, so a read error is possible. V is TRBV15 and J is TRBJ2-6, with 8 bases fitting TRBD1. There are 15 residues in the CDR3. Germline values: CDR1 LNHNV, CDR2 YYDKDF (reference sequence). The CDR3, as DNA: TGTGCCACCGGATCAGGGGGCTCTGGGGCCAACATCCTGACTTTC. This gives the protein CATGSGGSGANILTF.

The gene calls are TRBV7-9 and TRBJ2-7, with 9 bases that match TRBD1. Germline V CDR1 and CDR2: SEHNR, FQNEAQ (reference sequence). CDR3 length: 14 amino acids. With V trimmed by 5 bases and J by 3 bases, 5 bases remained unmatched. In DNA, the CDR3 is TGTGCCAGCAGCCTGGGACAGGGATTCTACGAGCAGTACGTC. This translates into CASSLGQGFYEQYV.

This clone was counted a few times. The rearrangement joins TRBV9 to TRBJ1-1, with D possibly matching TRBD1 (6 bases). The germline V and J ends were trimmed by 3 bases and 4 bases, with 13 bases remaining between them. The germline CDR1 and CDR2 sequences are SGDLS and YYNGEE. CDR3 length equals 14 residues. The CDR3 loop reads CASSAHSRGTEAFF. The DNA of the CDR3 is TGTGCCAGCAGCGCGCACAGCAGGGGCACTGAAGCTTTCTTT.

The rearrangement links TRBV6-5 to TRBJ2-2; 10 positions agree with TRBD2. The CDR3 contains 15 residues. Germline CDR1 MNHEY, CDR2 SVGAGI. Trimming at V came to 0 bases and at J to 5 bases, leaving 0 bases not matched to a gene. The CDR3 is CASSYSAGGTGELFF. Here the CDR3 DNA reads TGTGCCAGCAGTTACTCAGCGGGAGGGACCGGGGAGCTGTTTTTT.

Concerning this clone itself: The same CDR3 also results from other DNA sequences found in this sample. V gene TRBV7-2 combines with J gene TRBJ1-1; no definite D call. Germline-derived CDR1 and CDR2 are SGHTA and FQGNSA. V lost 2 bases to trimming and J lost 0 bases, with 10 bases between them. The CDR3 totals 15 residues. The CDR3 DNA reads as TGTGCCAGCAGCTTACTGGGCAGTATGAACACTGAAGCTTTCTTT. Protein product: CASSLLGSMNTEAFF.

This sequence joins TRBV7-8 and TRBJ1-2; D might be TRBD1 (6 bases). CDR3 length: 13 residues. The V end was cut by 5 bases, the J end by 4 bases, with 11 bases between. The germline V gene has CDR1 SGHVS and CDR2 FQNEAQ. CDR3 sequence: CASSPTGIYGYTF. The CDR3 bases are TGTGCCAGCAGCCCGACAGGCATCTATGGCTACACCTTC.

The gene calls are TRBV2 and TRBJ1-1; 11 bases are a match to TRBD1. CDR3 length: 15 residues. CDR1 and CDR2 (germline): SNHLY, FYNNEI. V shed 6 bases, J shed 1 base, and the junction held 4 bases outside the gene matches. For the CDR3, the DNA is TGTGCCAGCAGCCGCGGACAGGGGGCGAACACTGAAGCTTTCTTT. This gives the protein CASSRGQGANTEAFF.

The CDR3: CASSLAWSVRVSSFF. CDR3 in DNA: TGTGCCAGCAGCTTGGCGTGGTCGGTCAGGGTATCTTCGTTCTTC. This chain connects TRBV5-6 to TRBJ2-1, with D perhaps TRBD1 (5 bases). V was clipped by 0 bases and J by 15 bases, with 22 bases between them. Germline CDR1 and CDR2: SGHDT and YYEEEE. The CDR3 covers 15 residues.

The V gene is TRBV20-1, the J gene TRBJ2-1, with unresolved D. Trimming cost V 1 base and J 7 bases, with 5 bases left between them. This CDR3 has 11 amino acids. The germline CDR1 and CDR2 sequences are DFQATT and SNEGSKA (reference sequence). The DNA for the CDR3 is TGCAGTGCTAGAGGAGTGAATGAGCAGTTCTTC. Translated: CSARGVNEQFF.

The chain recombines TRBV21-1 with TRBJ2-4; no check of the table's D call, TRBD1, against the DNA was made. TRBV21-1 is annotated as a pseudogene. The CDR3 sequence is 17 residues long. Written as DNA, the CDR3 is TGTGCCAGCAGCACCGTAGACAGTGACCTAGCCAAAAACATTCAGTACTTC. It encodes CASSTVDSDLAKNIQYF.

The chain has TRBV11-2 and TRBJ2-3, with 11 nucleotides matching TRBD2. From germline, CDR1 is SGHAT and CDR2 FQNNGV. The CDR3 spans 16 residues. V shed 5 bases and J 7 bases; nucleotides not matched to a gene: 11. The CDR3 coding sequence is TGTGCCAGCAGCCCTAATATAGCGGGAGGGCCAAATACGCAGTATTTT. This translates into CASSPNIAGGPNTQYF.

The chain links TRBV28 to TRBJ1-1; 7 nucleotides line up with TRBD1. The trim removed 3 bases at V and 1 base at J, leaving 2 bases unmatched. This CDR3 spans 14 amino acids. CDR1 MDHEN and CDR2 SYDVKM come from the germline V gene. CDR3 DNA: TGTGCCAGCAGTTTGGCAGGGGGGAACACTGAAGCTTTCTTT. Translation: CASSLAGGNTEAFF.

The CDR3, as DNA: TGTGCCAGCCAACCGTACAGGGGGTTCTACGAGCAGTACTTC. Its translation: CASQPYRGFYEQYF. The chain employs TRBV6-5 and TRBJ2-7, with TRBD1 identical over 8 bases. The ends lost 8 bases at V and 3 bases at J; junction bases unmatched: 9. Per germline, CDR1 MNHEY and CDR2 SVGAGI. The CDR3 is 14 residues long.